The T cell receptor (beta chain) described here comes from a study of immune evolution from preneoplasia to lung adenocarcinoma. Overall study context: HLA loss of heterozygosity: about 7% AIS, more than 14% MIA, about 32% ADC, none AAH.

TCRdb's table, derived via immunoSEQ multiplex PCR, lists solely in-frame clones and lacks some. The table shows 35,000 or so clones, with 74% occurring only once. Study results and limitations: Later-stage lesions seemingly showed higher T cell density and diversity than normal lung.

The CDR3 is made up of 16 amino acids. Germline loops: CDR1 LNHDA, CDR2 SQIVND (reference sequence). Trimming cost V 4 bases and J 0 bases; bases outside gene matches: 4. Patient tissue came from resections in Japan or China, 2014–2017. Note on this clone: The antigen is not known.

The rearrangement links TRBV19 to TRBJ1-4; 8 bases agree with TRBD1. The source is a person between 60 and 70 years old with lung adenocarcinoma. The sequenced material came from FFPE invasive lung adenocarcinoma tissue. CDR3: CASSNQGASTNEKLFF. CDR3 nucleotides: TGTGCCAGTAGTAATCAGGGGGCCTCAACTAATGAAAAACTGTTTTTT. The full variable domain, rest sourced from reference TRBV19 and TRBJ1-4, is DGGITQSPKYLFRKEGQNVTLSCEQNLNHDAMYWYRQDPGQGLRLIYYSQIVNDFQKGDIAEGYSVSREKKESFPLTVTSAQKNPTAFYLCASSNQGASTNEKLFFGSGTQLSVL.